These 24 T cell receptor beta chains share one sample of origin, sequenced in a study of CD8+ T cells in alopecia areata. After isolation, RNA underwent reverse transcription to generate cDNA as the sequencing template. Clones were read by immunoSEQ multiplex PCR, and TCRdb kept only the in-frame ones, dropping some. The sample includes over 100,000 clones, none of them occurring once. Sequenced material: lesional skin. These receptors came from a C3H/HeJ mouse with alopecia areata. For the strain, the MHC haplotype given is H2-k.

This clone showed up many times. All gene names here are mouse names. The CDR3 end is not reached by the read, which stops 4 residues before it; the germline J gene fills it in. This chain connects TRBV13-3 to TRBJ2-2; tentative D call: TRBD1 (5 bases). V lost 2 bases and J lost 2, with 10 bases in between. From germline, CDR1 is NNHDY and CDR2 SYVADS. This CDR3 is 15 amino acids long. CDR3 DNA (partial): TGTGCCAGCAGTGACCGCAGGGTTAACACCGGG. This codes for CASSDRRVNTG. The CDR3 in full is CASSDRRVNTGQLYF. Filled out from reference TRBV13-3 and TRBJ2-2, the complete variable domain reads EAAVTQSPRSKVAVTGGKVTLSCHQTNNHDYMYWYRQDTGHGLRLIHYSYVADSTEKGDIPDGYKASRPSQENFSLILELASLSQTAVYFCASSDRRVNTGQLYFGEGSKLTVL.

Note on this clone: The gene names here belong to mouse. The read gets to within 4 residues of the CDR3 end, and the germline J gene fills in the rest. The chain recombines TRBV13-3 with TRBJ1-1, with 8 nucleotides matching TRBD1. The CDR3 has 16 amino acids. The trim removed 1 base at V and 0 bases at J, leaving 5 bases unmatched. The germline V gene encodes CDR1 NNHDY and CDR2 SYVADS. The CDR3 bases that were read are TGTGCCAGCAGTGATCCGACAGGGGCCTCAAACACA. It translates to CASSDPTGASNT. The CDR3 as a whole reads CASSDPTGASNTEVFF.

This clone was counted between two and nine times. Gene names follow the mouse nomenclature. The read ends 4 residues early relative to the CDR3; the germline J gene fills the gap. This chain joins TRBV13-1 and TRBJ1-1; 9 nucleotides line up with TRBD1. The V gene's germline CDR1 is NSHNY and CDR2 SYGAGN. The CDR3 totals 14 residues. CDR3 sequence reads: CASSDSGTGTEVFF. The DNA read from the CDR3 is TGTGCCAGCAGTGATTCCGGGACAGGGACA.

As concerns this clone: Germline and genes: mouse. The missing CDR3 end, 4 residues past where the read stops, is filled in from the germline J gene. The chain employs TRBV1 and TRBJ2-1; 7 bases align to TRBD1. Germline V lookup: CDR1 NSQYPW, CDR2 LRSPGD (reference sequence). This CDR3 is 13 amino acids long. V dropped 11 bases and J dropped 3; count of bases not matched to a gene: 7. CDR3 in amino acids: CTQRQGPYAEQFF. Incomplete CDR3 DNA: TGCACCCAGAGACAGGGCCCCTATGCT.

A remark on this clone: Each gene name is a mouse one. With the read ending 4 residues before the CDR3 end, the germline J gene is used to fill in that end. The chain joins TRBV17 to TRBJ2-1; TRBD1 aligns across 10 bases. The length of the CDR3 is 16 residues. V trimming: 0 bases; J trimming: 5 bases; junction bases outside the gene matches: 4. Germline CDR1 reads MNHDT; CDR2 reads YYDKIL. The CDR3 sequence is CASSRDRGTGDAEQFF. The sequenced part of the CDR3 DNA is TGTGCTAGCAGTAGAGATCGGGGGACAGGGGATGCT.

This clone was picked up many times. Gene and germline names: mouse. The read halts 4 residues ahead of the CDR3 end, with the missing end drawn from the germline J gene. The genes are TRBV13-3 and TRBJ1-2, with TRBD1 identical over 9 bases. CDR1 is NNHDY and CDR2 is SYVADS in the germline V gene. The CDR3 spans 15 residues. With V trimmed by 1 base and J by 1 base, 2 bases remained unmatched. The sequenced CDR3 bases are TGTGCCAGCAGTGATTGGGACAGGGAAAACTCC. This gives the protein CASSDWDRENS. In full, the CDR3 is CASSDWDRENSDYTF.

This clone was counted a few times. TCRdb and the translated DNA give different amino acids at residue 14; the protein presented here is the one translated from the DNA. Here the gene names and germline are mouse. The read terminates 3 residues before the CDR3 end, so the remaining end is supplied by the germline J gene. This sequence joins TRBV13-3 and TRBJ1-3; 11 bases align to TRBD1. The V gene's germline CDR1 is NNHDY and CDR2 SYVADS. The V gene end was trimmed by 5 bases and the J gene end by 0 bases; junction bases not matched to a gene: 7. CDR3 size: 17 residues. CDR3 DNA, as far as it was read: TGTGCCAGCAGGACCGGGACAGGGGGGTCTTCTGGAAATACG. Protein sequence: CASRTGTGGSSGNT. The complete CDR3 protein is CASRTGTGGSSGNTLYF.

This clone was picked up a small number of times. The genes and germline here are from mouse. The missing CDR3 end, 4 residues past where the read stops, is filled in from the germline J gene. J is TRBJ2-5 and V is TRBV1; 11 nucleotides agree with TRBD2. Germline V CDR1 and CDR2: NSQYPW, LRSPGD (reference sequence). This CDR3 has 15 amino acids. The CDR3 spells CTCSALGLGEDTQYF. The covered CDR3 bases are TGCACCTGCAGTGCACTGGGACTGGGGGAGGAC.

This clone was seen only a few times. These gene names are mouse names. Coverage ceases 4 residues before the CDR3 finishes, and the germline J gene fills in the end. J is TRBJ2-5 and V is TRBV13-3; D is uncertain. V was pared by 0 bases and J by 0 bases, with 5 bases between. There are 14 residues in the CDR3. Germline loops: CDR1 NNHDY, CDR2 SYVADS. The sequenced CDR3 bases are TGTGCCAGCAGTGATGTTCTTAACCAAGAC. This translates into CASSDVLNQD. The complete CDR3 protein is CASSDVLNQDTQYF.

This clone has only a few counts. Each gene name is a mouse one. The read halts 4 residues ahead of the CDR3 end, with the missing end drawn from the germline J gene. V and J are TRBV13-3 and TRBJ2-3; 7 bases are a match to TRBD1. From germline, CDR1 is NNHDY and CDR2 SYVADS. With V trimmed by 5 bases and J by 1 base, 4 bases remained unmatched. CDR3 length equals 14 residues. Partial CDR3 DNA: TGTGCCAGCAGAGGACAGGAGGGTGCAGAA. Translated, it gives CASRGQEGAE. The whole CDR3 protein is CASRGQEGAETLYF.

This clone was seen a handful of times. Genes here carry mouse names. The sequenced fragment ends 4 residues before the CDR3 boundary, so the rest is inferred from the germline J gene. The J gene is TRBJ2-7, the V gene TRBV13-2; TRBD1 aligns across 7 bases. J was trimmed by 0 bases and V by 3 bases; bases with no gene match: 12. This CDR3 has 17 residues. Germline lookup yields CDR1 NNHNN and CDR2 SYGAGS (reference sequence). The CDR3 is CASGGDDREDFSYEQYF. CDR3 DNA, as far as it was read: TGTGCCAGCGGTGGTGATGACAGGGAGGATTTCTCCTAT.

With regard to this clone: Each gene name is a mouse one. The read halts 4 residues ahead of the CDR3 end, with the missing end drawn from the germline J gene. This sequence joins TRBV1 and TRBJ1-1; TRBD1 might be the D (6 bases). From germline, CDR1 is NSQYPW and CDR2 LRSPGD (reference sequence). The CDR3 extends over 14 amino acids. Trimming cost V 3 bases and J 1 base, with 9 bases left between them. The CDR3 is CTCSAKQGNTEVFF. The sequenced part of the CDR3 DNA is TGCACCTGCAGTGCGAAACAGGGAAACACA.

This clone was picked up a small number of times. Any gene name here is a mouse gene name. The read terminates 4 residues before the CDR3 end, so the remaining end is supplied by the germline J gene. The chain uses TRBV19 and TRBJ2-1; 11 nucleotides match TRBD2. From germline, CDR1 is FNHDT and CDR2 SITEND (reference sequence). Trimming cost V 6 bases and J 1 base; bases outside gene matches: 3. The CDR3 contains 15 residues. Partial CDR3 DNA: TGTGCCAGCATCGACTGGGGGGGGAACTATGCT. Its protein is CASIDWGGNYA. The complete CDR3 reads CASIDWGGNYAEQFF.

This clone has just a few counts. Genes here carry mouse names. The CDR3 bases that were read are TGTGCCAGCAGGACGGACACATAT. Translated, it gives CASRTDTY. The whole CDR3 protein reads CASRTDTYEQYF. This rearrangement joins TRBV19 to TRBJ2-7, with a possible D match to TRBD1 (5 bases). The CDR3 extends 4 residues past the end of the read, so its final part is completed from the germline J gene. Germline V lookup: CDR1 FNHDT, CDR2 SITEND (reference sequence). The CDR3 is 12 residues long.

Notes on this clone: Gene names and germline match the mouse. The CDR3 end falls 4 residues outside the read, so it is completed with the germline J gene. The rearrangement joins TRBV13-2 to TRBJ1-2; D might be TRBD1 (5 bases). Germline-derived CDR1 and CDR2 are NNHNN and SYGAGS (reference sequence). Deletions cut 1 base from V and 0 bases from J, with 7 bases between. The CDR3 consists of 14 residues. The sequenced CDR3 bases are TGTGCCAGCGGTGATCGACAGACAAACTCC. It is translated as CASGDRQTNS. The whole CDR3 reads CASGDRQTNSDYTF.

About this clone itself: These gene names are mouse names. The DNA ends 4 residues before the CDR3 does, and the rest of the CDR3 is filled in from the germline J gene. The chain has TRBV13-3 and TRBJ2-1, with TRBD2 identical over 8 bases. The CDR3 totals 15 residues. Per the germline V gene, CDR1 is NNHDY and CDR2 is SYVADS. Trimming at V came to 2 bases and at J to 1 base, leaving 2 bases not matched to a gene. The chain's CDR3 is CASSEGGRNYAEQFF. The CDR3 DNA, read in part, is TGTGCCAGCAGTGAGGGGGGGCGGAACTATGCT.

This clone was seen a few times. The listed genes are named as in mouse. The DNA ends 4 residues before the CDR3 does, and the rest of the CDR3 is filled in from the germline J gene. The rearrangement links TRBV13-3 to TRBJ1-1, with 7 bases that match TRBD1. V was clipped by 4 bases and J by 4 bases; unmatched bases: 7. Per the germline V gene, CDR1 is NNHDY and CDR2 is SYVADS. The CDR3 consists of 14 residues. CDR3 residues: CASSSDRVGTEVFF. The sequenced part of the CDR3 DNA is TGTGCCAGCAGTTCAGACAGGGTTGGCACA.

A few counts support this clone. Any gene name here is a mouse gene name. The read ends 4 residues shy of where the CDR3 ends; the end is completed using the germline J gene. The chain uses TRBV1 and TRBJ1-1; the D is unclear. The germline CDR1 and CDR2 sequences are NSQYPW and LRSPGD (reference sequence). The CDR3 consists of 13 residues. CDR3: CTCSADLWGEVFF. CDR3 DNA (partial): TGCACCTGCAGTGCAGATCTCTGGGGA.

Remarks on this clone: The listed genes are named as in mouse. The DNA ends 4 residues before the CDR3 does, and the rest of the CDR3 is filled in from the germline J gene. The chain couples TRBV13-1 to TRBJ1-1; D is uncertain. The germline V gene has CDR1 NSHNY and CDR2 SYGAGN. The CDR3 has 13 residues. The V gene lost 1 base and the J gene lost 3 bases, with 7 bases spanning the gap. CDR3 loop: CASSDLRDTEVFF. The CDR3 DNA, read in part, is TGTGCCAGCAGTGATCTGAGGGACACA.

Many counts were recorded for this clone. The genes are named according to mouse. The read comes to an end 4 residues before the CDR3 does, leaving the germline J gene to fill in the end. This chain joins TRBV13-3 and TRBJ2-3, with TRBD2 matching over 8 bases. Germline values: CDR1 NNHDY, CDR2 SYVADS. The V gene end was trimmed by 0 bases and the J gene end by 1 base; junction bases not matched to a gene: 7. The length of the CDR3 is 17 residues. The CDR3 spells CASSDVEGGRGAETLYF. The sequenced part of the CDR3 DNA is TGTGCCAGCAGTGATGTTGAGGGGGGGCGCGGTGCAGAA.

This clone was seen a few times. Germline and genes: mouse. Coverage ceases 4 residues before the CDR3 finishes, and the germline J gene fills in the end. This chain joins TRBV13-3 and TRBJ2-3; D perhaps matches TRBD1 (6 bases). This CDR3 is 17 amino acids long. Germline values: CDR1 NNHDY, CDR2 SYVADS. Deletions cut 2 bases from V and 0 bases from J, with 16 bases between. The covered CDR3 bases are TGTGCCAGCAGTGAGTCCCGGGACAAATTTAGTGCAGAA. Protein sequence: CASSESRDKFSAE. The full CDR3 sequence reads CASSESRDKFSAETLYF.

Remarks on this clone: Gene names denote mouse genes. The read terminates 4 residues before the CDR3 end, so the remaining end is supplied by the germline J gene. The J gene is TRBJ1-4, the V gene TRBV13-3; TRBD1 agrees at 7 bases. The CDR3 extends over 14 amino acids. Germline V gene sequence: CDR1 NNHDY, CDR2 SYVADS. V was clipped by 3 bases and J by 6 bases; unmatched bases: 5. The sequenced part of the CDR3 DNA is TGTGCCAGCAGTGGAAGACAGGGTGACGAA. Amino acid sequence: CASSGRQGDE. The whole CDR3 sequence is CASSGRQGDERLFF.

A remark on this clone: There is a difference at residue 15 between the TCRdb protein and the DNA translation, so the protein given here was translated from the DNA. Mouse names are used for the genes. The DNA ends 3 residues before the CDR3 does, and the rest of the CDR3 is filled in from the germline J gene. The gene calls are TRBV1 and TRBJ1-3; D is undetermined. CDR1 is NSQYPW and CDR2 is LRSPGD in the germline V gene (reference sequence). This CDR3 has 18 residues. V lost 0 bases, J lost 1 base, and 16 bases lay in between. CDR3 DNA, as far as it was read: TGCACCTGCAGTGCAGATAACGCCAGCCTTTTCTCTGGAAATACG. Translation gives CTCSADNASLFSGNT. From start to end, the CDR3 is CTCSADNASLFSGNTLYF.

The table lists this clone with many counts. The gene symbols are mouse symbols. The CDR3 reads CASSRDRDNERLFF. The DNA read from the CDR3 is TGTGCCAGCAGCCGGGACAGGGACAACGAA. This chain connects TRBV13-3 to TRBJ1-4; 9 positions agree with TRBD1. The CDR3 end lies 4 residues beyond the end of the read and is filled in from the germline J gene. V trimming: 5 bases; J trimming: 4 bases; junction bases outside the gene matches: 3. CDR1 is NNHDY and CDR2 is SYVADS in the germline V gene. The length of the CDR3 is 14 residues.